This passage covers 6 T cell receptor beta chains from one sample sequenced in a study of molecular identifiers for immune sequencing clone quantification. TCRdb ran MiXCR on the PCR reads and lists one entry per CDR3 protein. The data contain approximately 680,000 distinct CDR3 sequences, 25% of them singletons. Source material: naive CD8+ T cells from blood, with Jurkat cell RNA spiked in. Indicated subset: FACS-sorted CD8+CD4-CCR7+CD45RA+ naive T cells. Source of these receptors: a human donor in good health. Some libraries in this study had Jurkat cell RNA spiked in.

This clonotype appeared many times. This chain links TRBV6-5 with TRBJ2-6; TRBD1 is a possible D gene (6 bases). V lost 7 bases to trimming and J lost 1 base, with 14 bases between them. The CDR3 is made up of 16 amino acids. Germline-derived CDR1 and CDR2 are MNHEY and SVGAGI. CDR3: CASTQGLWSGANVLTF. In DNA, the CDR3 is TGTGCCAGCACACAGGGCCTCTGGTCTGGGGCCAACGTCCTGACTTTC.

This rearrangement joins TRBV27 to TRBJ2-7; a weak D match, TRBD1 (6 bases). Between the trimmed V and J ends, which lost 0 bases and 2 bases, there was a span of 11 bases. CDR1 MNHEY and CDR2 SMNVEV come from the germline V gene (reference sequence). This CDR3 is built from 15 residues. In nucleotides, the CDR3 is TGTGCCAGCAGTTTATCTCTCCAGGGGCCCTACGAGCAGTACTTC. It codes for CASSLSLQGPYEQYF.

Concerning this clonotype: The junction shows a germline mismatch at one end, possibly a read error. The V and J genes are TRBV5-5 and TRBJ2-7; 9 nucleotides agree with TRBD1. The germline V gene encodes CDR1 SGHKS and CDR2 YYEKEE (reference sequence). The CDR3 runs to 14 residues. In DNA, the CDR3 is TGTGCCAGCAGCTTCTCACAGGGGGCGTACGGGCAGTACTTC. Its translation is CASSFSQGAYGQYF.

In this sample, this clonotype turned up once. Here the CDR3 omits its conserved ending phenylalanine or tryptophan, so a read error is the likely source. The chain uses TRBV28 and TRBJ2-4; no reliable D call. Germline CDR1 and CDR2: MDHEN and SYDVKM. Trimming took off 6 bases at V and 2 bases at J, with 5 bases between the two ends. There are 12 residues in the CDR3. The CDR3, as DNA: TGTGCCAGCAGGGGAACCAAAAACATTCAGTACTCC. This gives the protein CASRGTKNIQYS.

In this sample, this clonotype turned up a few times. The chain joins TRBV6-5 to TRBJ2-6; 7 bases are a match to TRBD1. The CDR3 is made up of 17 amino acids. Germline CDR1 and CDR2: MNHEY and SVGAGI. V gave up 6 bases and J gave up 0 bases; unmatched junction bases: 8. The CDR3 region is CASRWGTVHSGANVLTF. The CDR3 nucleotides are TGTGCCAGCAGGTGGGGGACAGTACACTCTGGGGCCAACGTCCTGACTTTC.

This clonotype showed up just a few times. The gene calls are TRBV6-1 and TRBJ2-7; tentative D call: TRBD1 (6 bases). CDR3 length equals 15 residues. V lost 0 bases and J 7 bases, leaving 16 bases between the germline ends. Germline V gene lookup returns CDR1 MNHNS and CDR2 SASEGT. The CDR3 loop is CASSEAPLATGEQYF. The CDR3 DNA reads TGTGCCAGCAGTGAAGCGCCCCTGGCCACAGGGGAGCAGTACTTC.